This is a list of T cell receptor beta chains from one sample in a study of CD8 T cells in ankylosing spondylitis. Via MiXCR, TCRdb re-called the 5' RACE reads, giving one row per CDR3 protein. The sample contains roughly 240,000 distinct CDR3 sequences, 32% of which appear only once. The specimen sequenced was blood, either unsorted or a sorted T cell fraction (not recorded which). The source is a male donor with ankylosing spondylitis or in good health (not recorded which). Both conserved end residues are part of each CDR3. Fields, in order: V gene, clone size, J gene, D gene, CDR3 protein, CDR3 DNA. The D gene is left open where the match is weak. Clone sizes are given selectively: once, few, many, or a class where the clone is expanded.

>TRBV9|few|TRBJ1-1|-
CASGVGHLNTEAFF
TGTGCCAGCGGGGTTGGACATCTGAACACTGAAGCTTTCTTT
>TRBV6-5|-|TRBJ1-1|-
CASSYGAGTEAFF
TGTGCCAGCAGTTACGGGGCTGGCACTGAAGCTTTCTTT
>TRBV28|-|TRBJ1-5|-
CASSLWTAQPQHF
TGTGCCAGCAGTTTGTGGACGGCTCAGCCCCAGCATTTT
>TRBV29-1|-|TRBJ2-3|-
CSVLGRSTDTQYF
TGCAGCGTTTTAGGGAGGAGCACAGATACGCAGTATTTT
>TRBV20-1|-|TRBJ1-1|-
CSASPRVYTEAFF
TGCAGTGCTAGTCCCAGGGTGTACACTGAAGCTTTCTTT
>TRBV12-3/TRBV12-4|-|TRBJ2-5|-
CASSIRSETQYF
TGTGCCAGCAGTATCCGGTCAGAGACCCAGTACTTC
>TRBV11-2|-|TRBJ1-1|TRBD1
CASSLEPGTGPEAFF
TGTGCCAGCAGCTTAGAGCCGGGGACAGGGCCTGAAGCTTTCTTT
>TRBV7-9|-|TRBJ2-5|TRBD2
CASSPRDYLQETQYF
TGTGCCAGCAGCCCGCGGGACTACCTCCAAGAGACCCAGTACTTC
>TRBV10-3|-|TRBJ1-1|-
CATGGNTEAFF
TGTGCCACCGGAGGGAACACTGAAGCTTTCTTT
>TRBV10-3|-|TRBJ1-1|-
CAITRGETNTEAFF
TGTGCCATCACCAGGGGAGAAACGAACACTGAAGCTTTCTTT
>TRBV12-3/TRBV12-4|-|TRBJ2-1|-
CASSPGSSEQFF
TGTGCCAGCAGCCCTGGCTCCTCTGAGCAGTTCTTC
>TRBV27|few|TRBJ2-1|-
CASSLSADNEQFF
TGTGCCAGCAGTTTATCGGCAGACAATGAGCAGTTCTTC
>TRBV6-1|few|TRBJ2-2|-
CASRQGWAGELFF
TGTGCCAGCAGACAGGGATGGGCCGGGGAGCTGTTTTTT
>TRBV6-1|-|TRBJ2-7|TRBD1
CASRSTGDPYEQYF
TGTGCCAGCAGGTCGACAGGGGACCCCTACGAGCAGTACTTC
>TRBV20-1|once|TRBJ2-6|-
CSASPWGRISGANVLTF
TGCAGTGCTAGCCCCTGGGGCAGGATTTCTGGGGCCAACGTCCTGACTTTC
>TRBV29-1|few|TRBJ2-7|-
CSALGVGEQYF
TGCAGCGCCCTAGGGGTCGGCGAGCAGTACTTC
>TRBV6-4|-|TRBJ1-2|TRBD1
CASAPQGGANYGDTF
TGTGCCAGCGCTCCGCAGGGGGGAGCTAACTATGGCGACACCTTC
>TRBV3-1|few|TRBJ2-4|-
CASSQDGPLAKNIQYF
TGTGCCAGCAGCCAAGACGGGCCACTAGCCAAAAACATTCAGTACTTC
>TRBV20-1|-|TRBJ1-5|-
CSAGTRVKPQHF
TGCAGTGCCGGGACACGGGTGAAGCCCCAGCATTTT
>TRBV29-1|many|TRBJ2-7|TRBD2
CAGGTDYEQYF
TGCGCGGGGGGCACGGATTACGAGCAGTACTTC
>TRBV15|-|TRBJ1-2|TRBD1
CATSPRQGPYGYTF
TGTGCCACCAGCCCGAGACAGGGACCCTATGGCTACACCTTC
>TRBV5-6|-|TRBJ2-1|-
CASSLAGPSIF
TGTGCCAGCAGCTTGGCCGGACCTTCGATCTTC
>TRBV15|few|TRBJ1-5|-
CATSRDSDQPQHF
TGTGCCACCAGCAGGGACAGTGATCAGCCCCAGCATTTT
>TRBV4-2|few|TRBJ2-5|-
CASSQDRLASQTQYF
TGTGCCAGCAGCCAAGACCGGCTAGCGTCGCAGACCCAGTACTTC
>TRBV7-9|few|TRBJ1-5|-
CASSLGGGNGPQHF
TGTGCCAGCAGCTTAGGAGGGGGGAACGGGCCCCAGCATTTT
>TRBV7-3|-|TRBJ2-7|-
CASSFMAGRGEQYF
TGTGCCAGCAGCTTTATGGCAGGGCGGGGAGAGCAGTACTTC
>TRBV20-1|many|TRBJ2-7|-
CSAIKGSEQYF
TGCAGTGCTATTAAGGGTTCCGAGCAGTACTTC
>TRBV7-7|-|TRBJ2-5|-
CASSLGPSQETQYF
TGTGCCAGCAGCTTGGGTCCATCCCAAGAGACCCAGTACTTC
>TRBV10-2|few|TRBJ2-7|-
CASSESTSGAYEQYF
TGCGCCAGCAGTGAGTCGACTTCAGGCGCCTACGAGCAGTACTTC
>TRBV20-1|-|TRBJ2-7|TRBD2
CSARQRGAKKYEQYF
TGCAGTGCTAGACAGCGGGGGGCGAAGAAATACGAGCAGTACTTC
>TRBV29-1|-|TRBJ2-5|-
CSVGGRTIQETQYF
TGCAGCGTTGGGGGACGGACAATCCAAGAGACCCAGTACTTC
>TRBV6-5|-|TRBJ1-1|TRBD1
CASSYWGQGNTEAFF
TGTGCCAGCAGTTACTGGGGACAGGGAAACACTGAAGCTTTCTTT
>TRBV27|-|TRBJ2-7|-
CASGTKDISYEQYF
TGTGCCAGCGGAACGAAAGACATCTCCTACGAGCAGTACTTC
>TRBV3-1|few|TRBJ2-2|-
CASSQEGDTGELFF
TGTGCCAGCAGCCAAGAGGGCGACACCGGGGAGCTGTTTTTT
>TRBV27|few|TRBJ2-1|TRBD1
CASSLIQGATGEQFF
TGTGCCAGCAGTTTAATACAGGGGGCTACAGGGGAGCAGTTCTTC
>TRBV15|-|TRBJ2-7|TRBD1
CATSDRASFEQYF
TGTGCCACCTCGGACAGGGCGTCTTTCGAGCAGTACTTC
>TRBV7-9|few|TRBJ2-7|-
CASTPTGSSYEQYF
TGTGCCAGCACGCCCACAGGGTCCTCCTACGAGCAGTACTTC
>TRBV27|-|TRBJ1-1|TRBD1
CASALQGATEAFF
TGTGCCAGCGCCCTACAGGGGGCAACTGAAGCTTTCTTT
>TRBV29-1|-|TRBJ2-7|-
CSVREPYEQYF
TGCAGCGTTCGCGAGCCCTACGAGCAGTACTTC
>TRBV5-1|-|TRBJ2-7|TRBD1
CASSWLTGDYEQYF
TGCGCCAGCAGCTGGTTGACAGGGGACTACGAGCAGTACTTC
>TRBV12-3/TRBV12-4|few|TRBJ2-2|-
CASTKTGELFF
TGTGCCAGCACCAAAACCGGGGAGCTGTTTTTT
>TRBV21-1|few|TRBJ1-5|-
CASSKTHREGRSNQPQHF
TGTGCCAGCAGCAAAACCCACAGGGAGGGCCGTAGCAATCAGCCCCAGCATTTT
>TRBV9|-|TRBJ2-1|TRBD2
CASSALGLASREQFF
TGTGCCAGCAGCGCCCTGGGACTAGCAAGCAGGGAGCAGTTCTTC
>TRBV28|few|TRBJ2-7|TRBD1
CASSFGTGYEQYF
TGTGCCAGCAGTTTTGGGACAGGATACGAGCAGTACTTC
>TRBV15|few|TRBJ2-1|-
CATSRDPPFGVSEQFF
TGTGCCACCAGCAGAGACCCTCCTTTCGGGGTGAGTGAGCAGTTCTTC